This T cell receptor beta chain was identified during a study of T cells in Graves' hyperthyroidism and ophthalmopathy. Between the trimmed V and J ends, which lost 5 bases and 2 bases, there was a span of 12 bases. Germline-derived CDR1 and CDR2 are SGHTA and FQGNSA. The CDR3 consists of 14 residues. As for this clonotype: The antigen is unknown.

Notes on the study in general: In blood, most of the thyroid clonotypes expanded above 0.001 were also present.

TCR beta CDR3 regions were amplified from RNA transcripts. The TCR CDR3 was amplified in a first-round RT-PCR using the HTBI primer set. TCRdb re-called the multiplex PCR reads with MiXCR, one entry per CDR3 protein. The table has around 260,000 distinct CDR3 sequences, approximately 26% seen once; the top ten hold roughly a quarter. The sample comprised blood. This clonotype was obtained from a man aged 35 to 55 with Graves' hyperthyroidism that later progressed to Graves' ophthalmopathy. This chain connects TRBV7-2 to TRBJ1-2; a possible D gene is TRBD1 (5 bases). DNA of the CDR3: TGTGCCAGCAGCACGAGAGGGGAGAACTATGGCTACACCTTC. This sequence encodes CASSTRGENYGYTF.